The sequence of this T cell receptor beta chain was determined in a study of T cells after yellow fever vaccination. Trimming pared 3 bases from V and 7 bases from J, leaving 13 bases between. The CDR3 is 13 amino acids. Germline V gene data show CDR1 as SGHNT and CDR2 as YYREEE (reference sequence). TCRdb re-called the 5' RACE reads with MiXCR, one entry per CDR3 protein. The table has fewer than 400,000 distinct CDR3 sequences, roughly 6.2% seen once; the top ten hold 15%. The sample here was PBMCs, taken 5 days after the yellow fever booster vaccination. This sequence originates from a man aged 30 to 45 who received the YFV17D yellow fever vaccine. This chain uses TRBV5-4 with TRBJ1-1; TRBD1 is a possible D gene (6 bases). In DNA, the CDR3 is TGTGCCAGCAGCTCCGGACAGAACCTTGAAGCTTTCTTT. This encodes CASSSGQNLEAFF.